One and the same sample provided the 21 T cell receptor beta chains below, sequenced in a study of read filtering for tumor transcriptome and immune sequencing. This library used around 400 ng RNA and molecular barcoded adaptors spanning alpha/delta and beta/gamma chains. A single record per CDR3 protein comes from TCRdb applying MiXCR to the reads. The sample has about 46,000 distinct CDR3 sequences; about 20% are singletons. The sequenced sample consisted of a population of CD138-negative cells sorted from bone marrow. The receptors were sampled from a donor at least 40 years old with multiple myeloma.

This clonotype was picked up many times. The chain uses TRBV3-1 and TRBJ1-1; D unclear. Trimming removed 0 bases from V and 11 bases from J, with 7 bases in between. Germline assignment: CDR1 LGHDT and CDR2 YNNKEL (reference sequence). The CDR3 length is 11 residues. Written as DNA, the CDR3 is TGTGCCAGCAGCCAAGAAGCGGAGGCTTTCTTT. It is translated as CASSQEAEAFF.

This chain links TRBV11-1 with TRBJ2-7; 7 positions agree with TRBD2. With V trimmed by 4 bases and J by 2 bases, 2 bases remained unmatched. Germline V gene data show CDR1 as SGHAT and CDR2 as FQDESV (reference sequence). The CDR3 covers 13 residues. CDR3 sequence reads: CASSSGLAYEQYF. CDR3 coding DNA: TGTGCCAGCAGCTCTGGACTAGCCTACGAGCAGTACTTC.

This clonotype has a count of ten or more. This chain uses TRBV28 with TRBJ2-7; possible D gene TRBD1, 6 bases. CDR3 length: 16 amino acids. CDR1 is MDHEN and CDR2 is SYDVKM in the germline V gene. The V end was cut by 5 bases, the J end by 3 bases, with 20 bases between. DNA of the CDR3: TGTGCCAGCAGTCCCCCCCTCCAGGGGATCGGCTACGAGCAGTACTTC. Its translation: CASSPPLQGIGYEQYF.

This clonotype was seen only once. This may stem from a read error, because a much larger clone lies one nucleotide away. The chain couples TRBV29-1 to TRBJ1-1; possibly TRBD1 for D (5 bases). The CDR3 is made up of 12 amino acids. The germline gives CDR1 SQVTM, CDR2 ANQGSEA. The CDR3 sequence is CSAEASGRRAFF. The CDR3 region has the DNA TGCAGCGCTGAAGCGTCAGGGCGAAGAGCTTTCTTT.

This clonotype was counted many times. The chain couples TRBV29-1 to TRBJ1-5; weak D call: TRBD1 (5 bases). The germline CDR1 and CDR2 sequences are SQVTM and ANQGSEA. The CDR3 has 13 amino acids. Trimming removed 6 bases from V and 0 bases from J, with 9 bases in between. In DNA form, the CDR3 reads TGCAGCGTCAGGGACGGTAGCAATCAGCCCCAGCATTTT. Translation gives CSVRDGSNQPQHF.

In this sample, this clonotype turned up many times. V usage is TRBV19 and J usage is TRBJ1-1; possibly TRBD1 for D (5 bases). This CDR3 region has 14 residues. Trimming cost V 9 bases and J 3 bases, with 17 bases left between them. CDR1 and CDR2 from the germline V gene are LNHDA and SQIVND (reference sequence). CDR3: CASSREVGDTEAFF. The DNA for the CDR3 is TGTGCCAGCTCCAGGGAGGTCGGGGACACTGAAGCTTTCTTT.

This sequence joins TRBV5-1 and TRBJ1-3; D gene unclear. There are 14 residues in the CDR3. Trimming cost V 6 bases and J 0 bases, with 10 bases left between them. Germline lookup yields CDR1 SGHRS and CDR2 YFSETQ. CDR3 loop: CASTPGGSGNTIYF. As DNA, the CDR3 is TGCGCCAGCACTCCGGGCGGCTCTGGAAACACCATATATTTT.

This clonotype was counted many times. The chain carries TRBV28 and TRBJ2-7, with TRBD1 matching over 8 bases. This CDR3 is 15 amino acids long. The germline V gene has CDR1 MDHEN and CDR2 SYDVKM. With V trimmed by 4 bases and J by 2 bases, 7 bases remained unmatched. The CDR3 loop is CASSSPGQATYEQYF. CDR3 nucleotide sequence: TGTGCCAGCAGTTCGCCGGGACAGGCCACCTACGAGCAGTACTTC.

In this sample, this clonotype turned up many times. V usage is TRBV12-3 or TRBV12-4 and J usage is TRBJ2-1, with D unresolved. V dropped 2 bases and J dropped 7 bases, with 12 bases sitting between them. The CDR3 consists of 14 residues. The CDR3 sequence is CASSLRTGSNEQFF. The CDR3 DNA reads TGTGCCAGCAGTTTAAGAACGGGCTCAAATGAGCAGTTCTTC.

This clonotype was detected a few times. The junction differs from germline at one of its ends, possibly a read error. The V gene is TRBV3-1, the J gene TRBJ2-2; 8 nucleotides line up with TRBD2. The germline gives CDR1 LGHDT, CDR2 YNNKEL (reference sequence). This CDR3 is 17 amino acids long. CDR3 in DNA: TGTGCCAGCAGCCAAGATATCGGGAGGGCCGGGACCGGGGAGCTGTCTTTT. It codes for CASSQDIGRAGTGELSF. Based on the CDR3 plus reference TRBV3-1 and TRBJ2-2, the full variable domain is DTAVSQTPKYLVTQMGNDKSIKCEQNLGHDTMYWYKQDSKKFLKIMFSYNNKELIINETVPNRFSPKSPDKAHLNLHINSLELGDSAVYFCASSQDIGRAGTGELSFGEGSRLTVL.

This clonotype was seen many times. V gene TRBV5-5 combines with J gene TRBJ2-1; D unresolved. The CDR3 runs to 15 residues. The germline V gene has CDR1 SGHKS and CDR2 YYEKEE (reference sequence). V dropped 0 bases and J dropped 3 bases, with 10 bases sitting between them. The CDR3 protein is CASSLGRRYYNEQFF. CDR3 DNA: TGTGCCAGCAGCTTGGGACGGCGGTACTACAATGAGCAGTTCTTC.

This chain links TRBV2 with TRBJ2-1; TRBD2 might be the D (5 bases). From germline, CDR1 is SNHLY and CDR2 FYNNEI. The length of the CDR3 is 16 residues. Trimming cost V 4 bases and J 0 bases, with 13 bases left between them. Here the CDR3 reads CASSAYMGSSYNEQFF. In DNA form, the CDR3 reads TGTGCCAGCAGTGCTTATATGGGGAGCTCCTACAATGAGCAGTTCTTC.

This clonotype was observed many times. The chain couples TRBV29-1 to TRBJ2-2, with 7 bases that match TRBD1. CDR1 and CDR2 (germline): SQVTM, ANQGSEA. The CDR3 covers 14 residues. The V and J ends lost 7 bases and 2 bases, in that order; junction bases with no gene match: 7. The CDR3 DNA sequence: TGCAGCGCCGCCGGGACAGTAAACACCGGGGAGCTGTTTTTT. It yields the protein CSAAGTVNTGELFF.

This clonotype was seen many times. The chain has TRBV12-3 or TRBV12-4 and TRBJ2-7; D remains unclear. The CDR3 spans 12 residues. V was trimmed by 5 bases and J by 0 bases, leaving 5 bases between them. The CDR3 coding sequence is TGTGCCAGCAGTCCCAACTCCTACGAGCAGTACTTC. This gives the protein CASSPNSYEQYF.

Remarks on this clonotype: Because it lacks the conserved phenylalanine or tryptophan at the end, this CDR3 is likely a read error. The chain links TRBV29-1 to TRBJ2-3, with 8 bases identical to TRBD2. J was trimmed by 4 bases and V by 2 bases; bases with no gene match: 5. The CDR3 has 14 amino acids. Germline V lookup: CDR1 SQVTM, CDR2 ANQGSEA. DNA of the CDR3: TGCAGCGTTGAACGGACTAGCCTCTCAGATACGCAGTATCTT. Its translation: CSVERTSLSDTQYL.

This clonotype was picked up a small number of times. This sequence joins TRBV20-1 and TRBJ2-5; D gene unclear. Germline values: CDR1 DFQATT, CDR2 SNEGSKA (reference sequence). This CDR3 region has 15 residues. V was clipped by 0 bases and J by 2 bases, with 13 bases between them. In DNA, the CDR3 is TGCAGTGCTAGAGACCCTAGATCTCCTCAAGAGACCCAGTACTTC. This translates into CSARDPRSPQETQYF.

In this sample, this clonotype turned up many times. This chain joins TRBV5-1 and TRBJ2-4; TRBD2 is a possible D gene (6 bases). Germline CDR1 reads SGHRS; CDR2 reads YFSETQ. The CDR3 has 15 amino acids. Trimming removed 3 bases from V and 1 base from J, with 11 bases in between. CDR3 DNA sequence: TGCGCCAGCAGCTGGGGAGCGGGTGCCAAAAACATTCAGTACTTC. It codes for CASSWGAGAKNIQYF.

Ten or more counts support this clonotype. The rearrangement joins TRBV29-1 to TRBJ2-7; the D gene is possibly TRBD2 (6 bases). The CDR3 has 14 amino acids. Trimming removed 6 bases at V and 0 bases at J, with 15 bases between. The germline V gene has CDR1 SQVTM and CDR2 ANQGSEA. The CDR3 protein is CSVASGFSSYEQYF. The CDR3 nucleotides are TGCAGCGTCGCCAGCGGGTTCAGCTCCTACGAGCAGTACTTC.

This clonotype was seen at least ten times. The rearrangement links TRBV12-3 or TRBV12-4 to TRBJ2-1; the D gene is possibly TRBD2 (6 bases). The CDR3 runs to 15 residues. Trimming stripped 1 base from V and 3 bases from J, with 10 bases between. The CDR3, as DNA: TGTGCCAGCAGTTTAGGACTAGGGTACTACAATGAGCAGTTCTTC. Protein: CASSLGLGYYNEQFF.

Ten or more counts support this clonotype. The V gene is TRBV2, the J gene TRBJ1-1, with a weak D call TRBD1 (6 bases). Trimming removed 4 bases from V and 1 base from J, with 16 bases in between. The CDR3 totals 16 residues. The germline V gene encodes CDR1 SNHLY and CDR2 FYNNEI. CDR3 nucleotide sequence: TGTGCCAGCAGTGGGTCCCGACAGGCCACGAACACTGAAGCTTTCTTT. Translation: CASSGSRQATNTEAFF. The full variable domain, completed using reference TRBV2 and TRBJ1-1, is EPEVTQTPSHQVTQMGQEVILRCVPISNHLYFYWYRQILGQKVEFLVSFYNNEISEKSEIFDDQFSVERPDGSNFTLKIRSTKLEDSAMYFCASSGSRQATNTEAFFGQGTRLTVV.

To note about this clonotype: A much bigger clone sits one base away, suggesting this may be a read error. This sequence joins TRBV19 and TRBJ1-1; tentative D call: TRBD1 (5 bases). Germline CDR1 is LNHDA and CDR2 is SQIVND (reference sequence). CDR3 length equals 15 residues. The V and J ends lost 4 bases and 5 bases respectively, with 17 bases between them. CDR3 sequence reads: CASSTRPGPGTEAFF. CDR3 in DNA: TGTGCCAGTAGTACGAGACCGGGGCCCGGGACTGAAGCTTTCTTT.